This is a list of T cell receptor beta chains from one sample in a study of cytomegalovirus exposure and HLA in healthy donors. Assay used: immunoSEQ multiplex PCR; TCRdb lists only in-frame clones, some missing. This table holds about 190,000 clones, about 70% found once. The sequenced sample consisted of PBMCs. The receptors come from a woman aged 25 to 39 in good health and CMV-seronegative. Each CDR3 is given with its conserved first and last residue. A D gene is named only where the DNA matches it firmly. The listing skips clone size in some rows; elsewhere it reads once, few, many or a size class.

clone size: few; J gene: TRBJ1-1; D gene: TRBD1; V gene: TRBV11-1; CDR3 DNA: TGTGCCAGCAGCCTGGGACAGGGGGCGTCTAGGACTGAAGCTTTCTTT; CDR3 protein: CASSLGQGASRTEAFF
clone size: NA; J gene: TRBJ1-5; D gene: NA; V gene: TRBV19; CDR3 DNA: TGTGCCAGTAGTCAGACGCGGGTTACGTATAATTCTCAGCCCCAGCATTTT; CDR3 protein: CASSQTRVTYNSQPQHF
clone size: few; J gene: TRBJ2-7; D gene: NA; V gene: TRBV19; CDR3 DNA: TGTGCCAGTAAACCCTCGCAGGGTATCTACGAGCAGTACTTC; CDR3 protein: CASKPSQGIYEQYF
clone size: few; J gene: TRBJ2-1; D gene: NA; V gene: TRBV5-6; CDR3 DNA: TGTGCCAGCAGCTATGGGGCTCGCTACAATGAGCAGTTCTTC; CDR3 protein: CASSYGARYNEQFF
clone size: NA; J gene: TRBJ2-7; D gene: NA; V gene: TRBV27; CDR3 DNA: TGTGCCAGCAGTTTGGTGGGGGCAGCCTACGAGCAGTACTTC; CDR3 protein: CASSLVGAAYEQYF
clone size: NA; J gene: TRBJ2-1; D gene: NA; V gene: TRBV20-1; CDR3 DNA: TGCAGTGCTAGGACGGGGTATGAGCAGTTCTTC; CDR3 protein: CSARTGYEQFF
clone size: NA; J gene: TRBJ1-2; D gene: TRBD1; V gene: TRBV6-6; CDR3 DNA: TGTGCCAGCAGTTCCGACTTGGACAGGAACGACTATGGCTACACCTTC; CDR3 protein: CASSSDLDRNDYGYTF
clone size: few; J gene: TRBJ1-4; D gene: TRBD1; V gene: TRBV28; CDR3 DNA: TGTGCCAGCAGTTCCCCAGGGGGCGGTGATGAAAAACTGTTTTTT; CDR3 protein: CASSSPGGGDEKLFF
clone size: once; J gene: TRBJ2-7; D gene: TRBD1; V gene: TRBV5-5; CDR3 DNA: TGTGCCAGCAGCTTGGTCTGGGACAGGGGGGACGAGCAGTACTTC; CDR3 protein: CASSLVWDRGDEQYF
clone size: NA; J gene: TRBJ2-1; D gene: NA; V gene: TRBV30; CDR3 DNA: TGTGCCTGGAAACCGGACAGCATCCTCAATGAGCAGTTCTTC; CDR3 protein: CAWKPDSILNEQFF
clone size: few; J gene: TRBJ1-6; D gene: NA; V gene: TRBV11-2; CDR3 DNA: TGTGCCAGCAGCTTTCCAGGGAATTCACCCCTCCACTTT; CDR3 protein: CASSFPGNSPLHF
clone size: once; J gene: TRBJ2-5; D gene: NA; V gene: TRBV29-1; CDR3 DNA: TGCAGCGCTGAGACAGGCCAAGAGACCCAGTACTTC; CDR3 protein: CSAETGQETQYF
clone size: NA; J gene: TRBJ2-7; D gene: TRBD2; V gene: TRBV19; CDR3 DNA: TGTGCCAGTAGTTTCGGGACTAACAGAGCAGGGCAGTACTTC; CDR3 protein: CASSFGTNRAGQYF
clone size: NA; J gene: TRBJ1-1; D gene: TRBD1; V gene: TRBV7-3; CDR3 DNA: TGTGCCAGCAGCTCACAGGGGAGGACTGAAGCTTTCTTT; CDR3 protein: CASSSQGRTEAFF
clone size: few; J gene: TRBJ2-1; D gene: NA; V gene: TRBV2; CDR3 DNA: TGTGCCAGCAGTGAAGAGGGGCAGGGAAGGGGCCCACAGTTCTTC; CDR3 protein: CASSEEGQGRGPQFF
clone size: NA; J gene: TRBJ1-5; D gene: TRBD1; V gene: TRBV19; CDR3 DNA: TGTGCCAGTAGTATATGGCAGGGGGCGGACAGCAATCAGCCCCAGCATTTT; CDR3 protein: CASSIWQGADSNQPQHF
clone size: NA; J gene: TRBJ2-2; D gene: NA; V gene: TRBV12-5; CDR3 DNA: TGTGCTAGTGGTTTCCGGACACCCGATGGGGCCGGGGAGCTGTTTTTT; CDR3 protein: CASGFRTPDGAGELFF
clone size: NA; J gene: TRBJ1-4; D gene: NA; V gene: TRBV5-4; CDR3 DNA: TGTGCCAGCAGCTCGAGTCACGCAACTAATGAAAAACTGTTTTTT; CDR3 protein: CASSSSHATNEKLFF
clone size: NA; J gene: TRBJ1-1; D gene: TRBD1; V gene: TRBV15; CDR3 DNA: TGTGCCACCAGCCCAAGACAGGGCGGGAACACTGAAGCTTTCTTT; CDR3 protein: CATSPRQGGNTEAFF
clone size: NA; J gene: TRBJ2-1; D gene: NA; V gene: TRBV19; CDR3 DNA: TGTGCCAGTAGTATACAGGCAACGGGGAATGAGCAGTTCTTC; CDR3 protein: CASSIQATGNEQFF
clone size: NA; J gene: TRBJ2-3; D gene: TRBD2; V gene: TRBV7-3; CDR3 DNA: TGTGCCAGCAGCCCGACTAGCGGGTTTCCTACAGATACGCAGTATTTT; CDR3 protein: CASSPTSGFPTDTQYF
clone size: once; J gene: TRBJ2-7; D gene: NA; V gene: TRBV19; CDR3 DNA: TGTGCCAGTAGTAGCAGGTCCGACCTCTACGAGCAGTACTTC; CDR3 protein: CASSSRSDLYEQYF
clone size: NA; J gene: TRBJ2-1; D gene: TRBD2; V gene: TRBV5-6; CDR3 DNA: TGTGCCAGCAGCCCAGTCCCTAGCGGGGGGCGTTCATGGTTCTTC; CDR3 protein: CASSPVPSGGRSWFF
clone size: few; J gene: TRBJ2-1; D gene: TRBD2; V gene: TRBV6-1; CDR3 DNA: TGTGCCAGCAGTGAACTAGCGGGGTATTACAATGAGCAGTTCTTC; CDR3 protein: CASSELAGYYNEQFF
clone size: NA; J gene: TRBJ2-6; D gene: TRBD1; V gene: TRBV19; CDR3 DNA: TGTGCCAGTAGTACGAAAAGGACAGGGATACTCTCTGGGGCCAACGTCCTGACTTTC; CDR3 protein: CASSTKRTGILSGANVLTF
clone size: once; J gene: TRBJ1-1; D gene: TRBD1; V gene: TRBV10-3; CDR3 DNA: TGTGCCATCAGCAGGGGGTGGGGCACTGAAGCTTTCTTT; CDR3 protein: CAISRGWGTEAFF
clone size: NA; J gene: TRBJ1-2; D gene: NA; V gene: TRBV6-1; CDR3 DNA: TGTGCCAGCAGGAGGGTCGGCTACACCTTC; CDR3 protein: CASRRVGYTF
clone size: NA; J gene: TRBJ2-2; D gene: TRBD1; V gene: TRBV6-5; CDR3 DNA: TGTGCCAGCAGTTACTCGAAGCAGGGGGTCGGGGAGCTGTTTTTT; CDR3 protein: CASSYSKQGVGELFF
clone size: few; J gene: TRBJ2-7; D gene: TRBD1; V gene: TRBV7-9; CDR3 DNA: TGTGCCAGCAGCTGGACAGGTAGCTCCTACGAGCAGTACTTC; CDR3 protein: CASSWTGSSYEQYF
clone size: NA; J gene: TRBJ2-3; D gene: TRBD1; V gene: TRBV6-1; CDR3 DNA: TGTGCCAGCAGTGAAGTAGGGACAGGGGACACAGATACGCAGTATTTT; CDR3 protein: CASSEVGTGDTDTQYF
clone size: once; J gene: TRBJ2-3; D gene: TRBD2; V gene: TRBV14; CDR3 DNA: TGTGCCAGCAGCTCGCATCCCCCCGGTTTAGCGGGGTCAGATACGCAGTATTTT; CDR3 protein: CASSSHPPGLAGSDTQYF
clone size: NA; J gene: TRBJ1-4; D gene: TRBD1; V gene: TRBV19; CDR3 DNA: TGTGCCAGTAGCGTCCGGGACAGGGCCCCCTATAATGAAAAACTGTTTTTT; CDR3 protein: CASSVRDRAPYNEKLFF
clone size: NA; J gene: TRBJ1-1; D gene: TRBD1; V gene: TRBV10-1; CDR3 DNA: TGCGCCAGCAGTTCCGGGCAGGGGGCGAGAGCTTTCTTT; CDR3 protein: CASSSGQGARAFF
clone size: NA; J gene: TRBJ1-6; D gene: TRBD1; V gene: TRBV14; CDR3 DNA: TGTGCCAGCAGCGAGGGACAGGGGCTCACCCTCCACTTT; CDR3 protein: CASSEGQGLTLHF
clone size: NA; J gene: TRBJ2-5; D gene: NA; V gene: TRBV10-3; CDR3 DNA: TGTGCCATGGCGGGGTCGGTTTTGGAGACCCAGTACTTC; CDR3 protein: CAMAGSVLETQYF
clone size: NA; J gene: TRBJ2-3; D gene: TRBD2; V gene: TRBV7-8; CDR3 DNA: TGTGCCAGCATCCTAACTAGCGGGGTAAACACAGATACGCAGTATTTT; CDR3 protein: CASILTSGVNTDTQYF
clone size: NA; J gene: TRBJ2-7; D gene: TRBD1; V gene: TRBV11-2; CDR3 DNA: TGTGCCAGCAGCTTAGTCCCGGGACAGGGGTCCTACGAGCAGTACTTC; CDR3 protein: CASSLVPGQGSYEQYF
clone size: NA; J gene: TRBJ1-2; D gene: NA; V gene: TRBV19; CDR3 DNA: TGTGCCAGTAGAGAGGGTAAGGATGGCTACACCTTC; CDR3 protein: CASREGKDGYTF
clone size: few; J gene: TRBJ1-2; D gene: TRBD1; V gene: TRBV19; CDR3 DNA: TGTGCCAGTACCGGGGGACAGGGGGCATCGGGCTACACCTTC; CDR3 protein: CASTGGQGASGYTF
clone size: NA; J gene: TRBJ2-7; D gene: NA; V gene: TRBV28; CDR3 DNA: TGTGCCAGCAGTATACTTAGCTCCTACGAGCAGTACTTC; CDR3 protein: CASSILSSYEQYF
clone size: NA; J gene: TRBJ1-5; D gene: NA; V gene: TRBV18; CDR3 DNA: TGTGCCAGCTCACCATATAGCAATCAGCCCCAGCATTTT; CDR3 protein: CASSPYSNQPQHF
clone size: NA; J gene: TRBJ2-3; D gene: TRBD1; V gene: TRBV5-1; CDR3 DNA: TGCGCCAGCAGACAGACAGGGGTCACAGATACGCAGTATTTT; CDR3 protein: CASRQTGVTDTQYF
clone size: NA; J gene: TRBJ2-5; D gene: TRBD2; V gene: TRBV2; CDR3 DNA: TGTGCCAGCAGTGCCCTTGGGCTAGCGGAGCAGTACTTC; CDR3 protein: CASSALGLAEQYF
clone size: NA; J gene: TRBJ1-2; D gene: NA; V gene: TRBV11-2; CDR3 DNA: TGTGCCAGCAGCTTAGATGCACGGAACTATGGCTACACCTTC; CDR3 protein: CASSLDARNYGYTF
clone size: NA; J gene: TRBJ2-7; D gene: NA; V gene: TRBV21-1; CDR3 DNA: TGTGCCAGCAGCAAAGCGCTTGTACTGGGCGGGAGTAGGTACTTC; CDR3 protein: CASSKALVLGGSRYF
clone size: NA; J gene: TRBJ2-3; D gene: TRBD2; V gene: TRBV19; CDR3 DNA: TGTGCCAGTAGTAAGACTAGCGGGAGCCAAATCACAGATACGCAGTATTTT; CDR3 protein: CASSKTSGSQITDTQYF
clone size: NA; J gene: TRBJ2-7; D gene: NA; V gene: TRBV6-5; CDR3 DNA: TGTGCCAGCAGCCGGACTACTACCTCCTACGAGCAGTACTTC; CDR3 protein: CASSRTTTSYEQYF
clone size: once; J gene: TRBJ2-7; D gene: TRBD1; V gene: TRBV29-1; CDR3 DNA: TGCAGCGTTGAAGATTCCCAGGGGGCCCACGAGCAGTACTTC; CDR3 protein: CSVEDSQGAHEQYF
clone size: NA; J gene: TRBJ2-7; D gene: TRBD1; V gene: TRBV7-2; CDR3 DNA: TGTGCCAGCAGCCCTCGACAGGGCTACGAGCAGTACTTC; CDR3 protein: CASSPRQGYEQYF
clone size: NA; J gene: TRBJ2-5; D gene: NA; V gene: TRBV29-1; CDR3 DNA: TGCAGCGTCCTTCGGGGGCAAGAGACCCAGTACTTC; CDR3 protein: CSVLRGQETQYF
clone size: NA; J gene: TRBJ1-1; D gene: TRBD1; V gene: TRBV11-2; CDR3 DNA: TGTGCCAGCAGCCATATAGGGACAGGCGTGAACACTGAAGCTTTCTTT; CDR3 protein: CASSHIGTGVNTEAFF
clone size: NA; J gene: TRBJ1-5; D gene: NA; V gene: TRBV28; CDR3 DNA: TGTGCCAGCAGTTTATTCGGTCAGCCCCAGCATTTT; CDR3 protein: CASSLFGQPQHF
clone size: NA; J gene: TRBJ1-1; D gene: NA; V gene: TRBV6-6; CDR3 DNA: TGTGCCAGCAGTTACCCCACAGGCGGTAGGACTGAAGCTTTCTTT; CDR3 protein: CASSYPTGGRTEAFF
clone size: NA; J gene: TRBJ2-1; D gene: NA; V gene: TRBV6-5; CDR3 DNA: TGTGCCAGCAGTTACTCTTGGCAGGGGAGTGAGCAGTTCTTC; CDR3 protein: CASSYSWQGSEQFF
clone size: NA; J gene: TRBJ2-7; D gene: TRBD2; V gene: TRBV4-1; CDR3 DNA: TGCGCCAGCAGCCAGTACCCCCAAGGTAGCGGGGGGATTCACGAGCAGTACTTC; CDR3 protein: CASSQYPQGSGGIHEQYF
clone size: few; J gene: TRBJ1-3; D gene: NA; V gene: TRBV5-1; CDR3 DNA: TGCGCCAGCAGCCCGAACCAGGGAGGAAACACCATATATTTT; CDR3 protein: CASSPNQGGNTIYF
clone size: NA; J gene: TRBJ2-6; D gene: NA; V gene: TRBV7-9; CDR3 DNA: TGTTCCAGCAGCTTTTTCCAGGGCCTCTCTGGGGCCAACGTCCTGACTTTC; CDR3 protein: CSSSFFQGLSGANVLTF
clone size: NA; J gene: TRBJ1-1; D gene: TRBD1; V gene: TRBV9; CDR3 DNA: TGTGCCAGCAGCGCAGGGGGTACTGAAGCTTTCTTT; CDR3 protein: CASSAGGTEAFF